The subject of this entry is one T cell receptor beta chain. Its antigen remains unidentified. CDR1 and CDR2 (germline): LGHNA, YSLEER. CDR3 length: 15 residues. These data come from a study of T cells expressing NK-cell markers. Study-level points and caveats: In roughly six donors, dominant NKG2C+ clonotypes were about 1.0-7.5% of CD8+ T cells.

A 5'RACE template switching approach incorporating UMIs was used to make TCR beta cDNA. TCRdb processed the 5' RACE reads again and assigns one entry to each CDR3 protein, with no DNA. Reported are more than 120,000 distinct CDR3 sequences; the ten largest clones contain 12%. The sequence derives from a man in his late teens or twenties in good health. Sequencing input: blood T cells: a sorted CD56 or NKG2C T cell subset, CD4+ or CD8+ T cells, or bulk PBMC T cells (not recorded which). The chain has TRBV4-3 and TRBJ1-2. The CDR3 loop is CASSQDQGFNYGYTF.